This TCR beta chain was captured by sequencing in a study of tumor-infiltrating lymphocytes in primary liver carcinoma. About the study: Patients included men and women of 30 to 69 years.

For each extraction, RNA and DNA were obtained together from 20-30 mg of unsorted bulk tissue. Making TCR beta cDNA involved around 510 ng total RNA and a constant-region primer. ARM-PCR, slightly modified, supplied the TCR beta libraries through three nested multiplex PCR rounds. TCRdb re-called the multiplex PCR reads through MiXCR, storing one row per CDR3 protein. The table records about 54,000 distinct CDR3 sequences, about 73% of them present only once. The material sequenced was liver tumor tissue from sampling region 2. Subset: tumor region T2, inferior pole. The sequence came from a man between 35 and 55 years old with primary liver carcinoma and hepatitis B virus infection.

CDR3 residues: CAISPIAYLQETQYF. CDR3 DNA: TGTGCCATAAGCCCCATAGCGTACCTCCAAGAGACCCAGTACTTC. The chain has TRBV7-8 and TRBJ2-5; D perhaps matches TRBD2 (5 bases). V was cut by 10 bases and J by 1 base, with 19 bases left in between. Germline values: CDR1 SGHVS, CDR2 FQNEAQ. There are 15 residues in the CDR3.